The rows below give T cell receptor beta chains drawn from one sample of a study of T cell repertoires in cytomegalovirus infection. MiXCR, applied by TCRdb to the reads, yields one record per CDR3 protein. This table holds 200,000 or so distinct CDR3 sequences, approximately 20% found once. The source material was PBMCs. The source of these receptors is a human donor in good health (CMV status not recorded). Some clones in this sample may be carry-over from other donors' samples. Both conserved end residues are part of each CDR3. Fields, in order: D gene, clone size, J gene, V gene, CDR3 DNA, CDR3 protein. A D gene is named only where the DNA matches it firmly. Some rows mark clone size as missing; the rest say once, few, many or name a class of expanded clone.

D: NA; size: few; J: TRBJ2-2; V: TRBV6-2/TRBV6-3; DNA: TGTGCCAGCAGTTACTCCGCTTCCGGGGAGCTGTTTTTT; CDR3: CASSYSASGELFF
D: NA; size: many; J: TRBJ1-4; V: TRBV7-2; DNA: TGTGCCAGCAGCCCCAGGGTAGGGGATGAAAAACTGTTTTTT; CDR3: CASSPRVGDEKLFF
D: TRBD1; size: few; J: TRBJ1-5; V: TRBV12-3/TRBV12-4; DNA: TGTGCCAGCAGTCCACGGGGGGGACAGGGCTTAAATCAGCCCCAGCATTTT; CDR3: CASSPRGGQGLNQPQHF
D: NA; size: NA; J: TRBJ2-4; V: TRBV12-3/TRBV12-4; DNA: TGTGCCAGCAGTTTAAAGGGGATATCGGCCAAAAACATTCAGTACTTC; CDR3: CASSLKGISAKNIQYF
D: NA; size: few; J: TRBJ2-2; V: TRBV7-6; DNA: TGTGCCAGCAGTTACGAGGGGGGCACCGGGGAGCTGTTTTTT; CDR3: CASSYEGGTGELFF
D: NA; size: few; J: TRBJ1-1; V: TRBV10-3; DNA: TGTGCCATCGGACACCTGAACACTGAAGCTTTCTTT; CDR3: CAIGHLNTEAFF
D: TRBD2; size: NA; J: TRBJ2-7; V: TRBV30; DNA: TGTGCCTGGAGTAAGAGCGGGAGAACCTACGAGCAGTACTTC; CDR3: CAWSKSGRTYEQYF
D: NA; size: NA; J: TRBJ2-5; V: TRBV11-2; DNA: TGTGCCAGCAGCCCCCCGGGCAGGGGATTAGAGACCCAGTACTTC; CDR3: CASSPPGRGLETQYF
D: NA; size: many; J: TRBJ1-2; V: TRBV6-2/TRBV6-3; DNA: TGTGCCAGCAGTTTTCCAGGGGCTCCGGATGGCTACACCTTC; CDR3: CASSFPGAPDGYTF
D: NA; size: NA; J: TRBJ2-1; V: TRBV10-3; DNA: TGTGCCATCAGTAGCAGGACCTACAATGAGCAGTTCTTC; CDR3: CAISSRTYNEQFF
D: NA; size: many; J: TRBJ2-1; V: TRBV28; DNA: TGTGCCAGCAGCGACAGGAATGAGCAGTTCTTC; CDR3: CASSDRNEQFF
D: NA; size: many; J: TRBJ2-7; V: TRBV7-2; DNA: TGTGCCAGCAGCTTAGGTGTAGGGAAGAACGAGCAGTACTTC; CDR3: CASSLGVGKNEQYF
D: NA; size: few; J: TRBJ1-2; V: TRBV28; DNA: TGTGCCAGCAGTTCCCGGGCGGCTGGCTACACCTTC; CDR3: CASSSRAAGYTF
D: NA; size: NA; J: TRBJ1-4; V: TRBV5-1; DNA: TGCGCCAGCAGGCCGGGACAAGTCGCAGCTAATGAAAAACTGTTTTTT; CDR3: CASRPGQVAANEKLFF
D: TRBD1; size: few; J: TRBJ2-7; V: TRBV12-3/TRBV12-4; DNA: TGTGCCAGCAGTTTCGGGACAGGGGACTACGAGCAGTACTTC; CDR3: CASSFGTGDYEQYF
D: NA; size: many; J: TRBJ2-3; V: TRBV7-8; DNA: TGTGCCAGCAGCCCCGGACAGACAGATACGCAGTATTTT; CDR3: CASSPGQTDTQYF
D: TRBD2; size: NA; J: TRBJ2-1; V: TRBV7-9; DNA: TGTGCCAGCAGACCCATAGCGGGGGCCGACAATGAGCAGTTCTTC; CDR3: CASRPIAGADNEQFF
D: NA; size: few; J: TRBJ2-5; V: TRBV12-3/TRBV12-4; DNA: TGTGCCAGCAGCCTAGGGGGGGCAGGGACCCAGTACTTC; CDR3: CASSLGGAGTQYF
D: TRBD1; size: few; J: TRBJ2-5; V: TRBV2; DNA: TGTGCCAGCAGTCCGGACAGGGGAAGGGTAGAGACCCAGTACTTC; CDR3: CASSPDRGRVETQYF
D: NA; size: many; J: TRBJ2-1; V: TRBV7-2; DNA: TGTGCCAGCAGCCGGAAGCACGACAATGAGCAGTTCTTC; CDR3: CASSRKHDNEQFF
D: NA; size: NA; J: TRBJ1-1; V: TRBV5-1; DNA: TGCGCCAGCAGCTGGGACGGTACGAACACTGAAGCTTTCTTT; CDR3: CASSWDGTNTEAFF
D: TRBD2; size: NA; J: TRBJ2-2; V: TRBV28; DNA: TGTGCCAGCACCCAAACGGGACTAGCGGGAGTGGGGACCGGGGAGCTGTTTTTT; CDR3: CASTQTGLAGVGTGELFF
D: NA; size: NA; J: TRBJ2-3; V: TRBV6-1; DNA: TGTGCCAGCAGCGAGACAGTCACAGATACGCAGTATTTT; CDR3: CASSETVTDTQYF
D: NA; size: many; J: TRBJ1-5; V: TRBV7-2; DNA: TGTGCCAGCAACAACCTTCGGAATCAGCCCCAGCATTTT; CDR3: CASNNLRNQPQHF
D: TRBD1; size: few; J: TRBJ2-7; V: TRBV20-1; DNA: TGCAGTGCTAGAGATAAATTTAGGACAGGGTATGAGCAGTACTTC; CDR3: CSARDKFRTGYEQYF
D: TRBD1; size: NA; J: TRBJ2-7; V: TRBV5-4; DNA: TGTGCCAGCAGCTTGGGGGGACAGGGGACCCACGAGCAGTACTTC; CDR3: CASSLGGQGTHEQYF
D: NA; size: few; J: TRBJ2-3; V: TRBV5-1; DNA: TGCGCCAGCAGCTCGCGATCGGGGACAGATACGCAGTATTTT; CDR3: CASSSRSGTDTQYF
D: NA; size: NA; J: TRBJ2-1; V: TRBV5-6; DNA: TGTGCCAGCAGCACAACTCTTCACAATGAGCAGTTCTTC; CDR3: CASSTTLHNEQFF
D: NA; size: many; J: TRBJ2-7; V: TRBV7-8; DNA: TGTGCCAGCAGCTTAGAAGGGGCGGCGTCCTACGAGCAGTACTTC; CDR3: CASSLEGAASYEQYF
D: NA; size: NA; J: TRBJ2-6; V: TRBV19; DNA: TGTGCCAGTAGTATAGGGGATAGCTCTGGGGCCAACGTCCTGACTTTC; CDR3: CASSIGDSSGANVLTF
D: NA; size: NA; J: TRBJ1-1; V: TRBV11-3; DNA: TGTGCCAGCAGCTTAGATAGCGGAGATGAAGCTTTCTTT; CDR3: CASSLDSGDEAFF
D: TRBD1; size: NA; J: TRBJ2-5; V: TRBV19; DNA: TGTGCCAGTAGTAGGGGACAGGGCCCAGAGACCCAGTACTTC; CDR3: CASSRGQGPETQYF
D: TRBD1; size: NA; J: TRBJ2-7; V: TRBV6-1; DNA: TGTGCCAGCACCCCCGGGACAGCCTCCTACGAGCAGTACTTC; CDR3: CASTPGTASYEQYF
D: NA; size: many; J: TRBJ2-7; V: TRBV5-1; DNA: TGCGCCAGCAGCTTGGGGACGGCGTTTCTCGAGCAGTACTTC; CDR3: CASSLGTAFLEQYF
D: NA; size: many; J: TRBJ1-1; V: TRBV11-3; DNA: TGTGCCAGCAGCTTGAGTGGGATAGGGGGCACTGAAGCTTTCTTT; CDR3: CASSLSGIGGTEAFF
D: TRBD2; size: many; J: TRBJ2-1; V: TRBV7-2; DNA: TGTGCCAGCAGCCCAACCACCGGGACTAGCGGCTACAATGAGCAGTTCTTC; CDR3: CASSPTTGTSGYNEQFF
D: NA; size: NA; J: TRBJ2-7; V: TRBV7-3; DNA: TGTGCCAGCAGCTCTGGACCGCACTCCTACGAGCAGTACTTC; CDR3: CASSSGPHSYEQYF
D: TRBD1; size: few; J: TRBJ1-1; V: TRBV7-2; DNA: TGTGCCAGCAGCACGACAGGGGGCATCGGCACTGAAGCTTTCTTT; CDR3: CASSTTGGIGTEAFF
D: NA; size: many; J: TRBJ2-5; V: TRBV7-2; DNA: TGTGCCAGCAGCCCGGACAGTTTCTCAGGGACCCAGTACTTC; CDR3: CASSPDSFSGTQYF
D: NA; size: many; J: TRBJ1-3; V: TRBV6-5; DNA: TGTGCCAGCAGTTACTCCGGCGGAATCTCTGGAAACACCATATATTTT; CDR3: CASSYSGGISGNTIYF
D: NA; size: few; J: TRBJ1-4; V: TRBV5-6; DNA: TGTGCCAGCAGCTTGTGGGGGTTCGGAAATGAAAAACTGTTTTTT; CDR3: CASSLWGFGNEKLFF
D: NA; size: many; J: TRBJ2-2; V: TRBV11-2; DNA: TGTGCCAGCAGCTTCAGGGGGGGGCTGTTTTTT; CDR3: CASSFRGGLFF
D: NA; size: few; J: TRBJ2-1; V: TRBV29-1; DNA: TGCAGTGGGTCGGCAGGATCGAATGAGCAGTTCTTC; CDR3: CSGSAGSNEQFF
D: TRBD1; size: few; J: TRBJ2-3; V: TRBV27; DNA: TGTGCCAGCAGTCACCGTTTAACCATTCAGGGGACAGGGTTTTCTTATACAGATACGCAGTATTTT; CDR3: CASSHRLTIQGTGFSYTDTQYF
D: TRBD1; size: NA; J: TRBJ1-1; V: TRBV28; DNA: TGTGCCAGCAGTTTAGCCGGGACAGGCCGGAACACTGAAGCTTTCTTT; CDR3: CASSLAGTGRNTEAFF
D: NA; size: many; J: TRBJ2-5; V: TRBV7-2; DNA: TGTGCCAGCAGCTTAGAACGGCTAGTCGTAGAGACCCAGTACTTC; CDR3: CASSLERLVVETQYF
D: NA; size: many; J: TRBJ2-6; V: TRBV7-2; DNA: TGTGCCAGCAGCACCGGAGGGTACCACAGGGATGGGGCCAACGTCCTGACTTTC; CDR3: CASSTGGYHRDGANVLTF
D: NA; size: few; J: TRBJ2-4; V: TRBV19; DNA: TGTGCCAGTAGTATTGTGGTGGTAGGGTTTAACATTCAGTACTTC; CDR3: CASSIVVVGFNIQYF
D: TRBD2; size: NA; J: TRBJ2-5; V: TRBV9; DNA: TGTGCCAGCAGCCCCACCAGCGGGGGACACACCCAGTACTTC; CDR3: CASSPTSGGHTQYF
D: NA; size: NA; J: TRBJ2-5; V: TRBV2; DNA: TGTGCCAGCAGCCGGGACGGTGCCTTGGGCCAAGAGACCCAGTACTTC; CDR3: CASSRDGALGQETQYF
D: TRBD1; size: many; J: TRBJ2-7; V: TRBV5-1; DNA: TGCGCCAGCAGCAAAGACAGGGGGCGCTACGAGCAGTACTTC; CDR3: CASSKDRGRYEQYF
D: NA; size: many; J: TRBJ1-1; V: TRBV7-6; DNA: TGTGCCAGCAGCTTAGCGGGACAGAACACTGAAGCTTTCTTT; CDR3: CASSLAGQNTEAFF
D: NA; size: once; J: TRBJ2-5; V: TRBV12-3/TRBV12-4; DNA: TGTGCCAGCAGTGTCGCCCCAGAGACCCAGTACTTC; CDR3: CASSVAPETQYF
D: NA; size: few; J: TRBJ2-3; V: TRBV19; DNA: TGTGCCAGTAGTAAATCGACACGTTCTAGCACAGATACGCAGTATTTT; CDR3: CASSKSTRSSTDTQYF
D: NA; size: few; J: TRBJ1-1; V: TRBV14; DNA: TGTGCCAGCAGCCAAGATACCGGGGGCTGGGCTGAAGCTTTCTTT; CDR3: CASSQDTGGWAEAFF
D: TRBD1; size: many; J: TRBJ2-5; V: TRBV28; DNA: TGTGCCAGCAGAACCCAGGGACAGGGTGACCCCCCTAAAGAGACCCAGTACTTC; CDR3: CASRTQGQGDPPKETQYF
D: TRBD1; size: NA; J: TRBJ2-2; V: TRBV6-5; DNA: TGTGCCAGCAGCTCCCTTCCTACAGGGGGCTACACCGGGGAGCTGTTTTTT; CDR3: CASSSLPTGGYTGELFF
D: NA; size: NA; J: TRBJ2-7; V: TRBV12-3/TRBV12-4; DNA: TGTGCCAGCAGTTTATCAGGGTCCACCCCCTACGAGCAGTACTTC; CDR3: CASSLSGSTPYEQYF
D: NA; size: few; J: TRBJ1-1; V: TRBV5-1; DNA: TGCGCCAGCAGCTACAGGGATTTGAACACTGAAGCTTTCTTT; CDR3: CASSYRDLNTEAFF